The rows below give T cell receptor beta chains drawn from one sample of a study of technical replicates of blood from a few donors. Profiled with immunoSEQ multiplex PCR; TCRdb holds only in-frame clones, not every one. The sample records over 50,000 clones, around 95% being singletons. The sample consisted of PBMCs. These receptors came from a human donor in good health. Some clones in this sample may be carry-over from other donors' samples. Both conserved end residues are part of each CDR3. D genes are given only for firm matches. The size entry is marked missing in some rows and otherwise reads once, few, many or a size class.

J gene | V gene | clone size | D gene | CDR3 DNA | CDR3 protein
TRBJ2-2 | TRBV6-4 | . | . | TGTGCCAGCAGTGAAATAGCGGACACCGGGGAGCTGTTTTTT | CASSEIADTGELFF
TRBJ2-7 | TRBV5-1 | . | TRBD1 | TGCGCCAGCGCCCGGGACAGGGGAAGGAACGAGCAGTACTTC | CASARDRGRNEQYF
TRBJ2-3 | TRBV5-4 | . | TRBD2 | TGTGCCAGCAGCAGAATGACTAGCGCCCTTCCCATTAGCACAGATACGCAGTATTTT | CASSRMTSALPISTDTQYF
TRBJ1-1 | TRBV27 | . | . | TGTGCCAGCAGTCCCAGGGGTATGGGGACTGAAGCTTTCTTT | CASSPRGMGTEAFF
TRBJ2-1 | TRBV4-1 | . | TRBD1 | TGCGCCAGCAGCCAATTCCGGGACAGCTCCTACAATGAGCAGTTCTTC | CASSQFRDSSYNEQFF
TRBJ2-1 | TRBV7-3 | . | . | TGTGCCAGCAGCTTAGGAGCTAGTGCCCCCTACAATGAGCAGTTCTTC | CASSLGASAPYNEQFF
TRBJ2-7 | TRBV27 | . | . | TGTGCCAGCAGTTTACCCGACAGTCCCTTATACGAGCAGTACTTC | CASSLPDSPLYEQYF
TRBJ2-5 | TRBV9 | . | TRBD2 | TGTGCCAGCAGCACAAGCGGGAGAGCTACCAGGGGAGAGACCCAGTACTTC | CASSTSGRATRGETQYF
TRBJ1-1 | TRBV6-5 | . | . | TGTGCCAGCAGTTACTCGAGAGGGAGGAACACTGAAGCTTTCTTT | CASSYSRGRNTEAFF
TRBJ2-7 | TRBV7-9 | . | TRBD1 | TGTGCCAGCACCCAACAGGGGCTCGAGCAGTACTTC | CASTQQGLEQYF
TRBJ1-5 | TRBV30 | once | . | TGTGCCTGGAGTTCGGGGGGGCAGCCCCAGCATTTT | CAWSSGGQPQHF
TRBJ1-1 | TRBV7-9 | . | . | TGTGCCAGCAGCTTAAGAGAGAACACTGAAGCTTTCTTT | CASSLRENTEAFF
TRBJ1-2 | TRBV7-8 | . | TRBD1 | TGTGCCAGCAGCCTATCCAGGGGGCACAGCGATGGCTACACCTTC | CASSLSRGHSDGYTF
TRBJ1-2 | TRBV10-3 | . | TRBD1 | TGTGCCACCACCGGGACAGCTTTAGGGGGCTACACCTTC | CATTGTALGGYTF
TRBJ2-7 | TRBV4-2 | . | TRBD2 | TGTGCCAGCAGCCCCGTCGAGCGGGGGGGCTCCTACGAGCAGTACTTC | CASSPVERGGSYEQYF
TRBJ1-5 | TRBV19 | once | TRBD1 | TGTGCCGCGGCGGCCAGGACAGGGAATCAGCCCCAGCATTTT | CAAAARTGNQPQHF
TRBJ1-1 | TRBV27 | . | . | TGTGCCAGCAGTTCAGGATTGGTAGCTTTCTTT | CASSSGLVAFF
TRBJ1-1 | TRBV19 | . | . | TGTGCCAGTAGTATCGGGGACTCGAACACTGAAGCTTTCTTT | CASSIGDSNTEAFF
TRBJ2-7 | TRBV7-8 | . | TRBD2 | TGTGCCAGCAGCTTAGGATGGGGCGGGAGCGGATACGAGCAGTACTTC | CASSLGWGGSGYEQYF
TRBJ2-1 | TRBV9 | . | TRBD1 | TGTGCCAGCAGTGTTAAGGGGGCCGAGCAGTTCTTC | CASSVKGAEQFF
TRBJ2-7 | TRBV5-6 | . | . | TGTGCCAGCAGCACCGGTGGAGTTCCCTACGAGCAGTACTTC | CASSTGGVPYEQYF
TRBJ1-5 | TRBV6-1 | . | . | TGTGCCAGCAGGGCGGAACCCTATAGCAATCAGCCCCAGCATTTT | CASRAEPYSNQPQHF
TRBJ2-7 | TRBV2 | once | . | TGTGCCAGCAGTCGGAACGGGGAGCAGTACTTC | CASSRNGEQYF
TRBJ1-2 | TRBV4-2 | . | . | TGTGCCAGCAGCCCGGGGGAGGGGCATGGCTACACCTTC | CASSPGEGHGYTF
TRBJ2-7 | TRBV2 | . | . | TGTGCCAGCAGTGGCAGGGGCGCCTACGAGCAGTACTTC | CASSGRGAYEQYF
TRBJ2-6 | TRBV5-6 | . | . | TGTGCCAGCAGCTTGGAGTCCGGATCCAGGTCTGGGGCCAACGTCCTGACTTTC | CASSLESGSRSGANVLTF
TRBJ2-6 | TRBV29-1 | . | . | TGCAGCGACCATCCGGGACACCTTGGGAGGGCCAACGTCCTGACTTTC | CSDHPGHLGRANVLTF
TRBJ2-7 | TRBV11-2 | . | . | TGTGCCAGCAGCGAGGGACTTTCTAGCTCCTACGAGCAGTACTTC | CASSEGLSSSYEQYF
TRBJ2-7 | TRBV25-1 | . | TRBD1 | TGTGCCAGCAGTGCCTCAGGACAGGGTACCTTCGAGCAGTACTTC | CASSASGQGTFEQYF
TRBJ1-2 | TRBV30 | . | . | TGTGCCGGAGCTGGCTACACCTTC | CAGAGYTF
TRBJ2-1 | TRBV5-6 | . | TRBD1 | TGTGCCAGCCACTATTACACGACAGGGAAAAATGAGCAGTTCTTC | CASHYYTTGKNEQFF
TRBJ2-7 | TRBV7-3 | . | TRBD2 | TGTGCCAGCAGCCCCCTAGGCGGGAGGTCCTACGAGCAGTACTTC | CASSPLGGRSYEQYF
TRBJ1-4 | TRBV15 | . | . | TGTGCCACCAGCAGAGATCAAGGATGGGGTTCCAGGGGAGAAAAACTGTTTTTT | CATSRDQGWGSRGEKLFF
TRBJ2-5 | TRBV5-6 | . | . | TGTGCCAGCAGCACGACAGTTCAAGAGACCCAGTACTTC | CASSTTVQETQYF
TRBJ2-7 | TRBV4-3 | . | TRBD2 | TGCGCCAGCAGCCAAGGCCTAGCGGGGGAATACGAGCAGTACTTC | CASSQGLAGEYEQYF
TRBJ1-1 | TRBV27 | . | TRBD1 | TGTGCCAGCAGTTTGAAGGGGGCCCTGAACACTGAAGCTTTCTTT | CASSLKGALNTEAFF
TRBJ2-1 | TRBV2 | . | . | TGTGCCAGCAGTGCGGACGGGAACAATGAGCAGTTCTTC | CASSADGNNEQFF
TRBJ2-3 | TRBV9 | . | TRBD1 | TGTGCCAGCAGCGTAGTGTGGGGACAGGGGGCTGGTACAGATACGCAGTATTTT | CASSVVWGQGAGTDTQYF
TRBJ1-6 | TRBV9 | . | . | TGTGCCAGCAGCGTAGTACCAGACGGGAGTTCACCCCTCCACTTT | CASSVVPDGSSPLHF
TRBJ2-2 | TRBV7-2 | . | TRBD2 | TGTGCCAGCAGCTTAAGCAGAGCGGGGTACACCGGGGAGCTGTTTTTT | CASSLSRAGYTGELFF
TRBJ2-1 | TRBV29-1 | . | TRBD1 | TGCAGCGTCCTGGGTGGACAGGATCGGTACAATGAGCAGTTCTTC | CSVLGGQDRYNEQFF